These 25 T cell receptor beta chains originate from one sample sequenced in a study of blood T cell repertoires in COVID-19. TCRdb's copy holds only in-frame clones and misses some; the assay was immunoSEQ multiplex PCR. This table holds about 300,000 clones, 80% to 95% found once. The sequenced material came from PBMCs or T cells enriched from blood (not recorded which). The receptors come from a woman younger than 45 who had recovered from COVID-19.

The genes are TRBV9 and TRBJ1-2; D call uncertain. The CDR3 has 11 amino acids. Germline values: CDR1 SGDLS, CDR2 YYNGEE. Deletions cut 6 bases from V and 3 bases from J, with 6 bases between. The CDR3 bases are TGTGCCAGCACTTCTGACTATGGCTACACCTTC. Translation: CASTSDYGYTF.

This rearrangement joins TRBV2 to TRBJ2-1, with a tentative D call TRBD2 (6 bases). Trimming took 7 bases from V and 10 from J, leaving 17 bases between them. The CDR3 has 13 residues. Germline CDR1 and CDR2: SNHLY and FYNNEI. The CDR3 sequence is CASKRARGGEQFF. CDR3 coding DNA: TGTGCCAGCAAAAGGGCCCGGGGAGGCGAGCAGTTCTTC. Looking up the rest from reference TRBV2 and TRBJ2-1 gives the full variable domain: EPEVTQTPSHQVTQMGQEVILRCVPISNHLYFYWYRQILGQKVEFLVSFYNNEISEKSEIFDDQFSVERPDGSNFTLKIRSTKLEDSAMYFCASKRARGGEQFFGPGTRLTVL.

The J gene is TRBJ1-2, the V gene TRBV29-1; 7 bases align to TRBD1. V dropped 3 bases and J dropped 0; count of bases not matched to a gene: 7. Germline CDR1 and CDR2: SQVTM and ANQGSEA. This CDR3 has 15 residues. CDR3: CSVEGRGSTNYGYTF. DNA of the CDR3: TGCAGCGTTGAGGGCAGGGGGTCTACTAACTATGGCTACACCTTC.

In regard to this clone: A read error may account for a junction end that differs from germline. The chain joins TRBV7-2 to TRBJ1-1, with 8 bases lining up with TRBD1. The CDR3 is 14 residues long. Per the germline V gene, CDR1 is SGHTA and CDR2 is FQGNSA. CDR3 nucleotide sequence: TGTGCCAACAGCACAAAAGGACAGGGTCGTACAGCTTTCTTT. Its translation: CANSTKGQGRTAFF.

The genes are TRBV19 and TRBJ1-1, with 11 bases matching TRBD1. Germline assignment: CDR1 LNHDA and CDR2 SQIVND (reference sequence). The CDR3 sequence is 17 residues long. V was clipped by 7 bases and J by 2 bases; unmatched bases: 12. CDR3 coding DNA: TGTGCCAGTAACACCCGGGACAGGGGGATTGGTAACACTGAAGCTTTCTTT. Encoded protein: CASNTRDRGIGNTEAFF.

This chain connects TRBV6-2 or TRBV6-3 to TRBJ2-7, with a weak D call TRBD1 (5 bases). Germline V lookup: CDR1 MNHEY, CDR2 SVGEGT. This CDR3 comprises 15 residues. V was trimmed by 2 bases and J by 4 bases, leaving 15 bases between them. In DNA form, the CDR3 reads TGTGCCAGCAGTTACGGACACACCCGGACGTACGAGCAGTACTTC. It is translated as CASSYGHTRTYEQYF.

V and J are TRBV28 and TRBJ2-1, with a possible D match to TRBD1 (6 bases). This CDR3 is built from 13 residues. Trimming took 6 bases from V and 6 from J, leaving 12 bases between them. Germline CDR1 is MDHEN and CDR2 is SYDVKM. CDR3: CASRGSGVNEQFF. DNA of the CDR3: TGTGCCAGCAGGGGATCAGGGGTCAATGAGCAGTTCTTC.

The chain employs TRBV2 and TRBJ2-7, with TRBD2 identical over 9 bases. The CDR3 consists of 15 residues. CDR1 is SNHLY and CDR2 is FYNNEI in the germline V gene. The trim removed 0 bases at V and 6 bases at J, leaving 6 bases unmatched. The DNA of the CDR3 is TGTGCCAGCAGTGAAGCGCCGGGACTAGCTCGCGAGCAGTACTTC. Translation: CASSEAPGLAREQYF.

The chain carries TRBV3-1 (or the pseudogene TRBV3-2) and TRBJ2-7; TRBD2 matches 7 bases. J lost 7 bases, V lost 0 bases, and 21 bases had no gene match. CDR1 is LGHDT, CDR2 YNNKEL, per germline (reference sequence). The CDR3 contains 19 residues. The CDR3 DNA reads TGTGCCAGCAGCCAAGATAGAGGATTGGGGACTACCCCTCGGGGTGAGCAGTACTTC. This sequence encodes CASSQDRGLGTTPRGEQYF.

The J gene is TRBJ2-7, the V gene TRBV6-5; D not resolved. The germline V and J ends were trimmed by 4 bases and 6 bases, with 10 bases remaining between them. This CDR3 contains 12 residues. Germline-derived CDR1 and CDR2 are MNHEY and SVGAGI. CDR3 in amino acids: CASSFFGREQYF. CDR3 in DNA: TGTGCCAGCAGTTTCTTTGGGCGCGAGCAGTACTTC.

The chain is built from TRBV6-5 and TRBJ2-7; D unclear. V lost 7 bases to trimming and J lost 7 bases, with 14 bases between them. CDR3 length: 12 residues. Germline CDR1 reads MNHEY; CDR2 reads SVGAGI. The CDR3, as DNA: TGTGCCAGCAATGACTCCCCGGGTGAGCAGTACTTC. Translated: CASNDSPGEQYF.

The rearrangement uses TRBV28 and TRBJ2-1; 11 bases match TRBD2. V gave up 5 bases and J gave up 6 bases; unmatched junction bases: 3. Germline V gives CDR1 MDHEN, CDR2 SYDVKM. The CDR3 has 14 residues. Here the CDR3 DNA reads TGTGCCAGCAGTCGTAGCGGGAGGGCCAATGAGCAGTTCTTC. Its protein is CASSRSGRANEQFF.

The chain recombines TRBV19 with TRBJ1-5, with D tentatively TRBD1 (5 bases). CDR3 size: 13 residues. Germline V gene lookup returns CDR1 LNHDA and CDR2 SQIVND (reference sequence). V lost 7 bases, J lost 2 bases, and 9 bases lay in between. CDR3 region: CASMGQGNQPQHF. In DNA form, the CDR3 reads TGTGCCAGTATGGGGCAGGGCAATCAGCCCCAGCATTTT.

The chain uses TRBV5-1 and TRBJ2-1; TRBD1 agrees at 7 bases. V was pared by 4 bases and J by 7 bases, with 5 bases of the junction left unmatched. The V gene's germline CDR1 is SGHRS and CDR2 YFSETQ. This CDR3 is 13 amino acids long. The CDR3 sequence is CASSEGQKNEQFF. The CDR3 bases are TGCGCCAGCAGCGAGGGACAGAAAAATGAGCAGTTCTTC.

This chain joins TRBV29-1 and TRBJ2-3; 13 bases agree with TRBD2. Unmatched junction bases numbered 10, after V lost 4 bases and J lost 9 bases. Germline lookup yields CDR1 SQVTM and CDR2 ANQGSEA. The CDR3 contains 15 residues. CDR3 region: CSVGDSGTSGITQYF. In DNA form, the CDR3 reads TGCAGCGTTGGGGACTCGGGGACTAGCGGGATCACGCAGTATTTT.

The chain couples TRBV28 to TRBJ2-1; TRBD2 aligns across 7 bases. The CDR3 totals 16 residues. From germline, CDR1 is MDHEN and CDR2 SYDVKM. Trimming took 3 bases from V and 8 from J; bases not matched to a gene: 13. CDR3 in DNA: TGTGCCAGCAGTTTGAGGTCAGTGGGGCTAGCGGATGAGCAGTTCTTC. Translation gives CASSLRSVGLADEQFF.

This chain links TRBV5-4 with TRBJ2-7, with 8 bases identical to TRBD2. Germline V gene data show CDR1 as SGHNT and CDR2 as YYREEE (reference sequence). The CDR3 totals 15 residues. The ends lost 3 bases at V and 6 bases at J; junction bases unmatched: 11. CDR3 protein: CASSSRGGGLGEQYF. DNA for the CDR3: TGTGCCAGCAGCTCGAGGGGCGGGGGACTAGGCGAGCAGTACTTC.

This clone was seen only once. The chain joins TRBV4-2 to TRBJ2-7; 13 nucleotides agree with TRBD2. This CDR3 region has 19 residues. Germline V gives CDR1 LGHNA, CDR2 YNFKEQ. With 0 bases clipped from V and 2 bases from J, the junction kept 10 bases outside the gene matches. For the CDR3, the DNA is TGTGCCAGCAGCCAAGAGCCCTCCTCACTAGCGGGAGGGACCTACGAGCAGTACTTC. The encoded protein is CASSQEPSSLAGGTYEQYF.

The chain recombines TRBV7-2 with TRBJ2-2; D gene unclear. The V gene's germline CDR1 is SGHTA and CDR2 FQGNSA. CDR3 length: 16 residues. V lost 2 bases and J lost 3, with 13 bases in between. The CDR3: CASSLTAQIYTGELFF. The CDR3 DNA reads as TGTGCCAGCAGCTTAACAGCCCAGATTTACACCGGGGAGCTGTTTTTT.

The count of this clone is one. V gene TRBV7-2 combines with J gene TRBJ2-1, with a tentative D call TRBD2 (6 bases). CDR3 size: 15 residues. The V end lost 7 bases, the J end lost 1 base, and 14 bases lay between the germline ends. The germline V gene has CDR1 SGHTA and CDR2 FQGNSA. The CDR3 sequence is CASTTELASYNEQFF. CDR3 nucleotides: TGTGCCAGCACGACAGAACTAGCTTCCTACAATGAGCAGTTCTTC.

As for this clone: At one of its ends the junction is not consistent with the germline gene, which may arise from a read error. The rearrangement joins TRBV7-7 to TRBJ2-3, with 10 positions matching TRBD2. The CDR3 totals 16 residues. Germline CDR1 is SSHAT and CDR2 is FNYEAQ (reference sequence). Here the CDR3 reads CASSQIAGGISDTQYF. CDR3 nucleotides: TGTGCTAGCAGCCAGATAGCGGGAGGAATATCAGATACGCAGTATTTT.

This chain joins TRBV28 and TRBJ2-1; D is perhaps TRBD2 (5 bases). The germline V and J ends were trimmed by 4 bases and 7 bases, with 23 bases remaining between them. Germline lookup yields CDR1 MDHEN and CDR2 SYDVKM. The CDR3 is 17 amino acids. CDR3: CASSSPGVGVRNNEQFF. DNA for the CDR3: TGTGCCAGCAGTTCACCTGGGGTGGGAGTAAGGAATAATGAGCAGTTCTTC.

The V call is TRBV4-3, the J call TRBJ1-2, with D perhaps TRBD1 (5 bases). The germline V and J ends were trimmed by 0 bases and 5 bases, with 10 bases remaining between them. This CDR3 is 14 amino acids long. Germline V lookup: CDR1 LGHNA, CDR2 YSLEER. The DNA for the CDR3 is TGCGCCAGCAGCCAAGATAGGGGCGGTTATGGCTACACCTTC. Its translation: CASSQDRGGYGYTF.

The rearrangement uses TRBV6-5 and TRBJ2-1; the D is unclear. Germline V gene lookup returns CDR1 MNHEY and CDR2 SVGAGI. The CDR3 is 11 residues long. V lost 2 bases and J lost 10, with 6 bases in between. DNA of the CDR3: TGTGCCAGCAGTTACGAACGGGAGCAGTTCTTC. Protein product: CASSYEREQFF.

The chain links TRBV11-3 to TRBJ2-2; D perhaps matches TRBD2 (6 bases). The CDR3 is made up of 18 amino acids. CDR1 and CDR2 from the germline V gene are SGHNT and YENEEA. V lost 2 bases and J 6 bases, leaving 22 bases between the germline ends. CDR3 in amino acids: CASSLSSVGGIQAGELFF. Here the CDR3 DNA reads TGTGCCAGCAGCTTAAGTTCGGTAGGCGGGATACAGGCCGGGGAGCTGTTTTTT.